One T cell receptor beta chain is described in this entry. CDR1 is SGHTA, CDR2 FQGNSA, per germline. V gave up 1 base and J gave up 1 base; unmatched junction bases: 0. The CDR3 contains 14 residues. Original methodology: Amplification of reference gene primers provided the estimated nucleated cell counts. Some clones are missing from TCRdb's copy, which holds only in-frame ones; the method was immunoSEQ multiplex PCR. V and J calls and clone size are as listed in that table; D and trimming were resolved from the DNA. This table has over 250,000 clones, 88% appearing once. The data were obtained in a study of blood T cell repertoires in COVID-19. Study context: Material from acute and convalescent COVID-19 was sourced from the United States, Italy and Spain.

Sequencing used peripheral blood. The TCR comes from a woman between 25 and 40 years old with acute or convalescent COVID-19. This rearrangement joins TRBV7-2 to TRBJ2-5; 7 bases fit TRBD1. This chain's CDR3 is CASSLEGAQETQYF. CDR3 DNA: TGTGCCAGCAGCTTAGAGGGGGCCCAAGAGACCCAGTACTTC. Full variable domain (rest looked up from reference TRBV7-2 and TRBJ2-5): GAGVSQSPSNKVTEKGKDVELRCDPISGHTALYWYRQSLGQGLEFLIYFQGNSAPDKSGLPSDRFSAERTGGSVSTLTIQRTQQEDSAVYLCASSLEGAQETQYFGPGTRLLVL.